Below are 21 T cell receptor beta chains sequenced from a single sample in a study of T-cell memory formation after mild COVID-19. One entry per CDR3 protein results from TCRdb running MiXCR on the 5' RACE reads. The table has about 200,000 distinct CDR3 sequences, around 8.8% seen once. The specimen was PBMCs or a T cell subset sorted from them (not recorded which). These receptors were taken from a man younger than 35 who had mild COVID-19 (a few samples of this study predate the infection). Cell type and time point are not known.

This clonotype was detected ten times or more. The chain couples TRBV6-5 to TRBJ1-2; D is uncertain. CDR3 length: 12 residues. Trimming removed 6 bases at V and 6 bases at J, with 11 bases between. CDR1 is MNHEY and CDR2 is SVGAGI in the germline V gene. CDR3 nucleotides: TGTGCCAGCAGGAAAGACATCGATGGCTACACCTTC. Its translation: CASRKDIDGYTF.

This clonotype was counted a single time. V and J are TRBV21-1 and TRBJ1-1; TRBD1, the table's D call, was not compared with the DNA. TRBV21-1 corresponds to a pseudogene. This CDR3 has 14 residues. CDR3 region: CASPLRGTNTEAFF. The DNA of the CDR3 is TGTGCCAGCCCGCTCCGGGGAACGAACACTGAAGCTTTCTTT.

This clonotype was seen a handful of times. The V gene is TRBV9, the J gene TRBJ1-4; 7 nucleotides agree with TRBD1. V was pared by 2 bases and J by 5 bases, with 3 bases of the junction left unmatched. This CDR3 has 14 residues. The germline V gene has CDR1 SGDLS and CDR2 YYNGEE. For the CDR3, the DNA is TGTGCCAGCAGCGTGGCGACAGGGAATGAAAAACTGTTTTTT. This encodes CASSVATGNEKLFF.

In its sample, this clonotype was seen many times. CDR3 region: CSVSRPNVITDGYTF. The DNA of the CDR3 is TGCAGCGTCTCCCGGCCCAACGTTATAACGGATGGCTACACCTTC. The chain has TRBV29-1 and TRBJ1-2; D gene unclear. This CDR3 has 15 residues. Germline V lookup: CDR1 SQVTM, CDR2 ANQGSEA. Trimming removed 6 bases at V and 6 bases at J, with 23 bases between. Based on the CDR3 plus reference TRBV29-1 and TRBJ1-2, the full variable domain is SAVISQKPSRDICQRGTSLTIQCQVDSQVTMMFWYRQQPGQSLTLIATANQGSEATYESGFVIDKFPISRPNLTFSTLTVSNMSPEDSSIYLCSVSRPNVITDGYTFGSGTRLTVV.

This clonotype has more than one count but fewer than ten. CDR3 in DNA: TGTGCCAGCAGCTTACAGGGGAGCTCCTACGAGCAGTACGTC. Protein: CASSLQGSSYEQYV. The chain carries TRBV7-2 and TRBJ2-7, with a possible D match to TRBD1 (6 bases). The length of the CDR3 is 14 residues. Trimming left V 2 bases short and J 0 bases short, with 8 bases between. In germline, CDR1 is SGHTA, CDR2 FQGNSA.

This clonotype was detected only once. For the CDR3, the DNA is TGTGCCAGCAGGATGAGAAACTACAGGGGGGATACGTTCGGGACCCAGTACTTC. Protein product: CASRMRNYRGDTFGTQYF. The chain recombines TRBV2 with TRBJ2-5; TRBD1 matches at 8 bases. The J segment lost 7 bases and the V segment lost 6 bases, leaving 22 bases of the junction unmatched. The germline V gene has CDR1 SNHLY and CDR2 FYNNEI. The CDR3 is made up of 18 amino acids.

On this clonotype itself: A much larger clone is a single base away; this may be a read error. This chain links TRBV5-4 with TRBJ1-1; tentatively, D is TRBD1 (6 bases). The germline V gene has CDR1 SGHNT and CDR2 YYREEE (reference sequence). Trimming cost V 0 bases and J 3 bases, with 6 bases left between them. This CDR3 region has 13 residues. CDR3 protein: CASSLGQDTEAFF. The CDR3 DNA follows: TGTGCCAGCAGCTTGGGACAGGACACTGAAGCTTTCTTT.

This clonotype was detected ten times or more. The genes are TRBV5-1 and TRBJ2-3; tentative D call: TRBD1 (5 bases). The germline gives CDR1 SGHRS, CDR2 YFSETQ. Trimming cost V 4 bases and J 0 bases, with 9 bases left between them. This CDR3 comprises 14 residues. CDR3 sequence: CASSRTSSTDTQYF. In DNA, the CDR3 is TGCGCCAGCAGCAGGACATCTAGCACAGATACGCAGTATTTT.

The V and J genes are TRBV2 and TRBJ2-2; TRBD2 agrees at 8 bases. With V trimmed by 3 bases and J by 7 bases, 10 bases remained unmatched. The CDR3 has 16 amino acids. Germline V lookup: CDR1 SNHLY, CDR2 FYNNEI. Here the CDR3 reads CASSDPRGGRIGELFF. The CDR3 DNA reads TGTGCCAGCAGTGACCCCCGGGGGGGCCGTATCGGGGAGCTGTTTTTT.

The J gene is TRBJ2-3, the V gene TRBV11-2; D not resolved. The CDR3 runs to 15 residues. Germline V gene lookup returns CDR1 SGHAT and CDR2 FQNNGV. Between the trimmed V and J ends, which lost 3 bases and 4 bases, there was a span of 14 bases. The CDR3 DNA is TGTGCCAGCAGCTTGTCCAAGGGAAACGCAGATACGCAGTATTTT. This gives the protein CASSLSKGNADTQYF.

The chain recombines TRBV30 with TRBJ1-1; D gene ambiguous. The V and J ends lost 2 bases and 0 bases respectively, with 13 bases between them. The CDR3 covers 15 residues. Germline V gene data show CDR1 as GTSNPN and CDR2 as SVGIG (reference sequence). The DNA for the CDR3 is TGTGCCTGGAGTACCGGACTGACTATGAACACTGAAGCTTTCTTT. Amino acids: CAWSTGLTMNTEAFF.

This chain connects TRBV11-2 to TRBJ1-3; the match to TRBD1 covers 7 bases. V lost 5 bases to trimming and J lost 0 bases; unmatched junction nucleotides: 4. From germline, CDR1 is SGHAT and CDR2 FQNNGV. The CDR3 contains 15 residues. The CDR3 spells CASSTGQSSGNTIYF. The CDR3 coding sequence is TGTGCCAGCAGCACGGGACAGAGCTCTGGAAACACCATATATTTT.

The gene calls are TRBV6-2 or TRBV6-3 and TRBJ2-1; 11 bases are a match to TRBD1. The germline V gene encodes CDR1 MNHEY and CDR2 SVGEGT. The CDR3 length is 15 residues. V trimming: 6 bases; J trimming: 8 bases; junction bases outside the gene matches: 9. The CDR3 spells CASRPGQGASHEQFF. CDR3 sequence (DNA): TGTGCCAGCAGGCCAGGACAGGGGGCTTCGCATGAGCAGTTCTTC.

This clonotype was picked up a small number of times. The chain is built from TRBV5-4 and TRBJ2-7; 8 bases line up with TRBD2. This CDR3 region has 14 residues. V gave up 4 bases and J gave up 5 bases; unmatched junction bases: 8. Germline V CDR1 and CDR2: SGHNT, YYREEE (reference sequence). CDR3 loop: CASSRGGLGDEQYF. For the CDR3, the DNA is TGTGCCAGCAGCCGGGGGGGATTGGGAGACGAGCAGTACTTC. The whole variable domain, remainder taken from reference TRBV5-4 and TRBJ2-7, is ETGVTQSPTHLIKTRGQQVTLRCSSQSGHNTVSWYQQALGQGPQFIFQYYREEENGRGNFPPRFSGLQFPNYSSELNVNALELDDSALYLCASSRGGLGDEQYFGPGTRLTVT.

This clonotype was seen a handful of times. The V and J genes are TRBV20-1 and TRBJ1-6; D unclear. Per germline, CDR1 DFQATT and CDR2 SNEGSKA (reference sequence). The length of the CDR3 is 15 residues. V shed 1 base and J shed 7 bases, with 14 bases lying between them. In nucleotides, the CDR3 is TGCAGTGCTAGAGGGACGCCTAGCACAAATTCACCCCTCCACTTT. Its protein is CSARGTPSTNSPLHF.

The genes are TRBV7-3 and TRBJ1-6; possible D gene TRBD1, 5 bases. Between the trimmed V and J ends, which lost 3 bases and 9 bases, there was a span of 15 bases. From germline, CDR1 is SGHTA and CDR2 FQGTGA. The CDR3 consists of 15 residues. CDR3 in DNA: TGTGCCAGCAGCTTGAGGGGCCTCTTCAGTTCACCCCTCCACTTT. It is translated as CASSLRGLFSSPLHF.

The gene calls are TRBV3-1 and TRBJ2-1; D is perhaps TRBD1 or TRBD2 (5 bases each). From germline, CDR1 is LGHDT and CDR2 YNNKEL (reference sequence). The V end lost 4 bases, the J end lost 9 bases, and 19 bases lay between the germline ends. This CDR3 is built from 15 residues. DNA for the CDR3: TGTGCCAGCAGCCCCCCCGGGACCCGGAGTCGTGAGCAGTTCTTC. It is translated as CASSPPGTRSREQFF.

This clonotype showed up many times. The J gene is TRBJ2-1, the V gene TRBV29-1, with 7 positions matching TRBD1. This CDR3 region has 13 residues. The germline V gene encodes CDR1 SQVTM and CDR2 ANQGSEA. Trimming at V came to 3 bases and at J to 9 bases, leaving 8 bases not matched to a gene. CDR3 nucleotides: TGCAGCGTTGATGTCGTGACAGGGAGTGAGCAGTTCTTC. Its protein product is CSVDVVTGSEQFF.

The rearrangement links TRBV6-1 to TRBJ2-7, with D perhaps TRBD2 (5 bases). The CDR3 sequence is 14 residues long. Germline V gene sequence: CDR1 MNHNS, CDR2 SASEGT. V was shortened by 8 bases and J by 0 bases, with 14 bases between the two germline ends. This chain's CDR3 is CASRASGSSYEQYV. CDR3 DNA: TGTGCCAGCCGTGCTTCGGGGAGCTCCTACGAGCAGTACGTC.

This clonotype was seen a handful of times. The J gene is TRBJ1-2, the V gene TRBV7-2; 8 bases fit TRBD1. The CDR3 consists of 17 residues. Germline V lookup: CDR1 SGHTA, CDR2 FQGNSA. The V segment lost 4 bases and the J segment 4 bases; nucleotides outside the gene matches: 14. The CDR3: CASSSTWSGGSGYGYTF. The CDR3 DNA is TGTGCCAGCAGCTCAACGTGGTCAGGGGGCTCTGGCTATGGCTACACCTTC. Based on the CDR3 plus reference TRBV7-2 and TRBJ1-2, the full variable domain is GAGVSQSPSNKVTEKGKDVELRCDPISGHTALYWYRQSLGQGLEFLIYFQGNSAPDKSGLPSDRFSAERTGGSVSTLTIQRTQQEDSAVYLCASSSTWSGGSGYGYTFGSGTRLTVV.

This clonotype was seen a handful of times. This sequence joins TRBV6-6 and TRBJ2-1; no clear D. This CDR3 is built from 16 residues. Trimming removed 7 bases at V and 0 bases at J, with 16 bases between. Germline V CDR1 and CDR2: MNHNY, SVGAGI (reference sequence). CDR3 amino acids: CASIGRPRSSYNEQFF. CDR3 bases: TGTGCCAGCATAGGCAGGCCGAGGAGCTCCTACAATGAGCAGTTCTTC.